This TCR beta chain appears in the sequencing data of a study of regulatory T cells in long-lasting Graves disease. Specified time point: persistent/refractory GD, antithyroid drugs over 5 years with positive TRAb. From RNA extracted from PBMCs, the TCR library was made. Combining iRepertoire HTBI primers with Arm-PCR of CDR3 regions, the authors built TCR beta libraries. TCRdb analysed the multiplex PCR reads with MiXCR anew, one entry per CDR3 protein. The sample shows approximately 290,000 distinct CDR3 sequences, under 25% of them seen only once. This clonotype was counted a few times. What it binds is unknown. The CDR3 length is 14 residues. CDR1 is MNHNS and CDR2 is SASEGT in the germline V gene. V lost 6 bases to trimming and J lost 5 bases, with 11 bases between them. General observations from the study: Public clonotype sharing was higher in persistent than newly diagnosed patients.

The specimen comprised peripheral blood mononuclear cells (PBMCs), sampled when the disease was refractory, from a patient treated with antithyroid drugs. This sequence was found in a female donor with Graves disease. The chain recombines TRBV6-1 with TRBJ1-6; D is ambiguous. The DNA of the CDR3 is TGTGCCAGCAGAGTTTCAGGACATAATTCACCCCTCCACTTT. Its protein product is CASRVSGHNSPLHF.